This TCR beta chain was obtained from a study of beta chain features in type 1 diabetes. Regarding the study as a whole: Shorter TCRB CDR3s, moderately but significantly so, marked every one of the four CD4+ subsets in Type 1 diabetes patients.

V shed 4 bases, J shed 8 bases, and the junction held 7 bases outside the gene matches. Germline assignment: CDR1 MNHEY and CDR2 SVGAGI. The CDR3 is 13 residues long. This clone has only a few counts. The antigen is undetermined. The whole isolated RNA underwent reverse transcription, so sequencing captured expressed TCRB transcripts. This table comes from immunoSEQ multiplex PCR, and its TCRdb copy is limited to in-frame clones, with some not included. The data hold over 600,000 clones, with 9.5% to 15% observed a single time. The clonotype originates from a young man with type 1 diabetes. V gene TRBV6-5 combines with J gene TRBJ1-2; TRBD1 matches 7 bases. Sequenced: naive CD4+ T cells from blood. The CDR3 protein is CASSSTPGQGYTF. CDR3 nucleotides: TGTGCCAGCAGTTCGACCCCGGGACAGGGCTACACCTTC.